These T cell receptor beta chains were read from a single sample in a study of blood T cell repertoires in COVID-19. Data came from immunoSEQ multiplex PCR; TCRdb stores just in-frame clones and leaves some out. The table shows some 230,000 clones, with 80% to 85% occurring only once. The sample was peripheral blood. The receptors shown here come from a woman aged 60 to 75 with acute or convalescent COVID-19. CDR3s include the opening cysteine and the closing phenylalanine or tryptophan. D genes are given only for firm matches. Clone size is stated in some rows and not others, as once, few, many or a class when expanded.

D	V	J	length	size	CDR3	DNA
TRBD2	TRBV7-2	TRBJ2-1	18	.	CASSPGLAGVLSYNEQFF	TGTGCCAGCAGCCCCGGGCTAGCGGGGGTTCTCTCCTACAATGAGCAGTTCTTC
TRBD1	TRBV2	TRBJ1-4	16	.	CASGDFPGQANEKLFF	TGTGCCAGCGGGGATTTCCCGGGACAGGCGAATGAAAAACTGTTTTTT
.	TRBV6-5	TRBJ2-3	13	.	CASSSPLFDTQYF	TGTGCCAGCAGTTCTCCCTTGTTCGATACGCAGTATTTT
.	TRBV6-5	TRBJ1-1	15	.	CASSSTKGMVTEAFF	TGTGCCAGCAGTTCGACGAAGGGGATGGTCACTGAAGCTTTCTTT
.	TRBV30	TRBJ2-6	13	.	CAWTVSGANVLTF	TGTGCCTGGACAGTCTCTGGGGCCAACGTCCTGACTTTC
.	TRBV30	TRBJ2-5	13	.	CAWNRQVQETQYF	TGTGCCTGGAACCGACAGGTCCAAGAGACCCAGTACTTC
TRBD1	TRBV4-1	TRBJ1-1	12	.	CASSPGGTEAFF	TGCGCCAGCAGCCCAGGGGGGACTGAAGCTTTCTTT
.	TRBV4-3	TRBJ1-2	15	once	CASSARGAGSYGYTF	TGCGCCAGCAGCGCCCGGGGAGCGGGGAGCTATGGCTACACCTTC
TRBD1	TRBV19	TRBJ1-5	14	.	CASSQNRGVQPQHF	TGTGCCAGTAGCCAAAACAGGGGGGTACAGCCCCAGCATTTT
TRBD1	TRBV12-3/TRBV12-4	TRBJ1-2	13	.	CASSLQGRKGYTF	TGTGCCAGCAGCCTACAGGGGAGGAAAGGCTACACCTTC
.	TRBV11-2	TRBJ2-1	15	.	CASSLLLTVGAEQFF	TGTGCCAGCAGCTTATTATTAACGGTGGGGGCTGAGCAGTTCTTC
TRBD1	TRBV30	TRBJ1-6	14	.	CAWSATGGNSPLHF	TGTGCCTGGAGTGCTACAGGGGGTAATTCACCCCTCCACTTT
TRBD1	TRBV6-6	TRBJ2-3	16	once	CASRYRQGLDSDTQYF	TGTGCCAGCCGGTATAGACAGGGTTTAGACTCAGATACGCAGTATTTT
TRBD2	TRBV27	TRBJ2-7	13	.	CASRAGGSYEQYF	TGTGCCAGCAGAGCGGGGGGATCCTACGAGCAGTACTTC
.	TRBV7-6	TRBJ1-1	14	.	CASSPQGRDTEAFF	TGTGCCAGCAGCCCCCAGGGGAGGGACACTGAAGCTTTCTTT
.	TRBV2	TRBJ1-5	13	.	CASSEGEYQPQHF	TGTGCCAGCAGTGAAGGGGAGTATCAGCCCCAGCATTTT
.	TRBV19	TRBJ2-3	13	once	CASSPFTGDTQYF	TGTGCCAGTAGCCCTTTTACCGGAGATACGCAGTATTTT
TRBD2	TRBV5-4	TRBJ2-1	14	once	CASSHGTIEGEQFF	TGTGCCAGCAGCCACGGGACTATAGAAGGTGAGCAGTTCTTC
TRBD1	TRBV9	TRBJ1-6	14	.	CASSVGRGDSPLHF	TGTGCCAGCAGCGTTGGCAGGGGGGATTCACCCCTCCACTTT
TRBD1	TRBV24-1	TRBJ2-7	12	.	CATSDLEDRDDF	TGTGCCACCAGTGATTTGGAGGACAGGGACGACTTC
.	TRBV11-2	TRBJ2-7	13	.	CASSSTLLVEQYF	TGTGCCAGCAGCTCTACATTACTAGTCGAGCAGTACTTC
.	TRBV9	TRBJ2-5	14	.	CASSVAGNQETQYF	TGTGCCAGCAGCGTTGCCGGGAATCAAGAGACCCAGTACTTC
TRBD1	TRBV2	TRBJ1-2	12	.	CASSGQGGGYTF	TGTGCCAGCAGTGGACAGGGTGGCGGCTACACCTTC
TRBD1	TRBV2	TRBJ1-2	13	.	CASNGQGVYGYTF	TGTGCCAGCAATGGACAGGGGGTTTATGGCTACACCTTC
.	TRBV6-1	TRBJ1-2	16	.	CASSEKTVRGRYGYTF	TGTGCCAGCAGTGAAAAAACCGTTCGTGGCAGGTATGGCTACACCTTC
.	TRBV7-9	TRBJ2-2	16	once	CASSPVNRENTGELFF	TGTGCCAGCAGTCCCGTTAACCGGGAAAACACCGGGGAGCTGTTTTTT